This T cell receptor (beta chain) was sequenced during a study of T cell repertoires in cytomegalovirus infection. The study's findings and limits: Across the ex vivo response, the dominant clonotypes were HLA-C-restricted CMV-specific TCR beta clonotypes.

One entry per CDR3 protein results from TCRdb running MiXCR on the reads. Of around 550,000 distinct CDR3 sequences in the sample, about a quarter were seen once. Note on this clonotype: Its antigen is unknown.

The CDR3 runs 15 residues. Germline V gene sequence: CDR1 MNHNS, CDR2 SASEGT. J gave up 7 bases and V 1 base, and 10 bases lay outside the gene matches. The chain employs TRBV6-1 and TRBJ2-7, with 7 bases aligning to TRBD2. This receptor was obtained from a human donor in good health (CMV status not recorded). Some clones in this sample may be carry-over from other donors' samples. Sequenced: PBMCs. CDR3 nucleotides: TGTGCCAGCAGTGAAGTGGTAGCGGGTATCGGTGAGCAGTACTTC. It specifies CASSEVVAGIGEQYF.